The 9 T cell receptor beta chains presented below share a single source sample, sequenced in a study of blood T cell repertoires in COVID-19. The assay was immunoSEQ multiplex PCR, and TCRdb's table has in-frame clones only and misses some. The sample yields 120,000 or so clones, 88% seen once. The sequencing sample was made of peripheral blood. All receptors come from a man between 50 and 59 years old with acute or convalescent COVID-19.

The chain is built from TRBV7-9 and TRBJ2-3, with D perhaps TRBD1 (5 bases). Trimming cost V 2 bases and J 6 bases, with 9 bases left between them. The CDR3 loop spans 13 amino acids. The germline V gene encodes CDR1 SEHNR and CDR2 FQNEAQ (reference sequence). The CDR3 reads CASSLKGADTQYF. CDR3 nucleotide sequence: TGTGCCAGCAGCTTAAAAGGGGCGGATACGCAGTATTTT. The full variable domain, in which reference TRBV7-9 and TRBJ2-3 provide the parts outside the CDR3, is DTGVSQNPRHKITKRGQNVTFRCDPISEHNRLYWYRQTLGQGPEFLTYFQNEAQLEKSRLLSDRFSAERPKGSFSTLEIQRTEQGDSAMYLCASSLKGADTQYFGPGTRLTVL.

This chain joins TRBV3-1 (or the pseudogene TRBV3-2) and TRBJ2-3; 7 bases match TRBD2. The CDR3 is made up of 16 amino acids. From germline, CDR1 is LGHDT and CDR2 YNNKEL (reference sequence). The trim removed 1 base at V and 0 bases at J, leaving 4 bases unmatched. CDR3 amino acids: CASSQGSGYSTDTQYF. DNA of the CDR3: TGTGCCAGCAGCCAAGGTAGCGGGTATAGCACAGATACGCAGTATTTT.

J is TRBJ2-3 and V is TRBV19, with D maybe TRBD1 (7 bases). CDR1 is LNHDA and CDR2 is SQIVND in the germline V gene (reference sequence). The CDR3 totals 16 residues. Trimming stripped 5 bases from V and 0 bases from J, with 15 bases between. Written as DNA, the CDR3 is TGTGCCAGTAGTTCCCAGACAGGGAGGAGCACAGATACGCAGTATTTT. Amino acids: CASSSQTGRSTDTQYF.

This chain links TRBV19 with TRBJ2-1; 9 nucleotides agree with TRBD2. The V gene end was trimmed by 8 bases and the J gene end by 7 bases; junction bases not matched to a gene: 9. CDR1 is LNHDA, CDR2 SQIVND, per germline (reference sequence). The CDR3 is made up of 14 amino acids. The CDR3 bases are TGTGCCAGTTATGCGGGAGGGCCAGTAAATGAGCAGTTCTTC. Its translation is CASYAGGPVNEQFF.

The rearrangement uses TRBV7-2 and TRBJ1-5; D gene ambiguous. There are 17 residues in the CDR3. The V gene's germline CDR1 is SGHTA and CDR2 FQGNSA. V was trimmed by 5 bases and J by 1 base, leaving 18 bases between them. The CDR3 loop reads CASSPRHGEGSNQPQHF. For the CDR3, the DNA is TGTGCCAGCAGCCCCCGACACGGGGAGGGAAGCAATCAGCCCCAGCATTTT.

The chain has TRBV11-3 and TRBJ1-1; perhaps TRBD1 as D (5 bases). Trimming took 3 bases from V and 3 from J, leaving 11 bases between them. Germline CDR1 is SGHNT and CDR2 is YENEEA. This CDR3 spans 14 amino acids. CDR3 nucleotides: TGTGCCAGCAGCTTTTGGGGGGGAGACACTGAAGCTTTCTTT. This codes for CASSFWGGDTEAFF.

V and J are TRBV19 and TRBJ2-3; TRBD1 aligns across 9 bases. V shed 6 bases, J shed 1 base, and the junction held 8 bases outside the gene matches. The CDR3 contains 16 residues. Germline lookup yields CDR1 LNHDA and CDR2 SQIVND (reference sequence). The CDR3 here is CASRDRGGFGTDTQYF. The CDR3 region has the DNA TGTGCCAGTAGGGACAGGGGTGGGTTTGGCACAGATACGCAGTATTTT. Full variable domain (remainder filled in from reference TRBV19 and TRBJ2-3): DGGITQSPKYLFRKEGQNVTLSCEQNLNHDAMYWYRQDPGQGLRLIYYSQIVNDFQKGDIAEGYSVSREKKESFPLTVTSAQKNPTAFYLCASRDRGGFGTDTQYFGPGTRLTVL.

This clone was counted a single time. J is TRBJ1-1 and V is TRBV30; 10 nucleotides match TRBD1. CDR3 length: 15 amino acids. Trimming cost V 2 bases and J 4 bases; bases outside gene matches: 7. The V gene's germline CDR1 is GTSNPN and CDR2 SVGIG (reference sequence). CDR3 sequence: CAWSYRRTGGTEAFF. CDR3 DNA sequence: TGTGCCTGGAGTTATCGAAGGACAGGGGGCACTGAAGCTTTCTTT.

DNA of the CDR3: TGTGCCAGCAGCAAACACAGCCTACCGGGATATAATTCACCCCTCCACTTT. This sequence encodes CASSKHSLPGYNSPLHF. The chain couples TRBV21-1 to TRBJ1-6. TRBV21-1 is described as a pseudogene. This CDR3 spans 17 amino acids.